This T cell receptor (beta chain) was retrieved from a study of blood T cell repertoires in COVID-19. Study summary: There were acute and convalescent COVID-19 samples, and they came from the United States, Italy and Spain.

Cohorts were assigned according to the clinical history that participants reported. Participants classified as exposed had met a COVID-19 case within 2 weeks before study entry. Original methodology: Estimates of nucleated cell counts were drawn from the amplification of reference gene primers. Data came from immunoSEQ multiplex PCR; TCRdb stores just in-frame clones and leaves some out. V and J calls and clone size are copied from that table; D and trimming were computed from the DNA. The profile covers more than 150,000 clones, with roughly three quarters appearing a single time and around 14% taken by the ten largest. This clone has at least ten counts. The J segment lost 3 bases and the V segment lost 6 bases, leaving 4 bases of the junction unmatched. The germline CDR1 and CDR2 sequences are WNHNN and SYGVQD (reference sequence). The CDR3 spans 13 residues.

The sequenced material came from PBMCs or T cells enriched from blood (not recorded which). This clonotype originated in a man in his fifties or sixties who had been exposed to COVID-19. The chain recombines TRBV10-1 with TRBJ2-5, with 7 nucleotides matching TRBD1. CDR3 coding DNA: TGCGCCAGCAGCTCCGGGACAGAAGAGACCCAGTACTTC. Translating gives CASSSGTEETQYF.